These 15 T cell receptor beta chains share one sample of origin, sequenced in a study of cytomegalovirus exposure and HLA in healthy donors. Primers: 60 Vbeta forward and 13 Jbeta reverse. Profiled with immunoSEQ multiplex PCR; TCRdb holds only in-frame clones, not every one. The profile shows 200,000 to 300,000 clones, about 80% of them singletons. The material sequenced was PBMCs. These receptors originate from a middle-aged woman in good health and CMV-seropositive.

The CDR3 DNA reads TGTGCCAGCAGCTCCGTTGGTTCCTACTCTGGAAACACCATATATTTT. Its translation: CASSSVGSYSGNTIYF. This chain uses TRBV5-4 with TRBJ1-3; unclear D gene. Germline assignment: CDR1 SGHNT and CDR2 YYREEE (reference sequence). V was shortened by 3 bases and J by 0 bases, with 13 bases between the two germline ends. The CDR3 length is 16 residues.

The chain links TRBV4-2 to TRBJ1-1; the D is unclear. This CDR3 has 15 amino acids. Germline V gene sequence: CDR1 LGHNA, CDR2 YNFKEQ. Trimming removed 4 bases at V and 1 base at J, with 13 bases between. CDR3 DNA: TGTGCCAGCAGCCCCACCCCCGGGGAGAACACTGAAGCTTTCTTT. This translates into CASSPTPGENTEAFF.

The chain combines TRBV5-4 with TRBJ2-7; 12 bases map to TRBD2. Germline-derived CDR1 and CDR2 are SGHNT and YYREEE (reference sequence). The CDR3 is 15 residues long. With V trimmed by 1 base and J by 2 bases, 1 base remained unmatched. The CDR3 bases are TGTGCCAGCAGCTTGTCTAGCGGGAGGGCCTACGAGCAGTACTTC. Translated: CASSLSSGRAYEQYF.

The gene calls are TRBV7-2 and TRBJ1-6, with a possible D match to TRBD1 (5 bases). This CDR3 is built from 15 residues. V was shortened by 1 base and J by 8 bases, with 12 bases between the two germline ends. Per the germline V gene, CDR1 is SGHTA and CDR2 is FQGNSA. Here the CDR3 DNA reads TGTGCCAGCAGCTTAGGGGGCACCTTCGATTCACCCCTCCACTTT. It translates to CASSLGGTFDSPLHF.

This clone was observed a few times. This rearrangement joins TRBV28 to TRBJ1-5; no definite D call. CDR1 MDHEN and CDR2 SYDVKM come from the germline V gene. The CDR3 runs 14 residues. V dropped 5 bases and J dropped 11 bases, with 19 bases sitting between them. In DNA form, the CDR3 reads TGTGCCAGCAGTACTCCAGACGGATTCCAGGCCCAGCATTTT. Amino acid sequence: CASSTPDGFQAQHF.

This clone has only one observation. The chain links TRBV19 to TRBJ2-7; 9 bases agree with TRBD2. CDR1 LNHDA and CDR2 SQIVND come from the germline V gene (reference sequence). The CDR3 consists of 14 residues. V trimming: 5 bases; J trimming: 2 bases; junction bases outside the gene matches: 4. DNA for the CDR3: TGTGCCAGTAGTCCTAGCGGGGACACCTACGAGCAGTACTTC. It codes for CASSPSGDTYEQYF.

The V call is TRBV9, the J call TRBJ2-1; tentatively, D is TRBD1 (5 bases). V was clipped by 4 bases and J by 0 bases, with 14 bases between them. The CDR3 totals 16 residues. Per germline, CDR1 SGDLS and CDR2 YYNGEE. The CDR3: CASSPQGSLSYNEQFF. CDR3 DNA: TGTGCCAGCAGCCCCCAGGGCAGCCTCTCCTACAATGAGCAGTTCTTC.

CDR3 in DNA: TGTGCCTTGACAGGGGTGCCGACAAACTATGGCTACACCTTC. Its protein is CALTGVPTNYGYTF. The chain recombines TRBV30 with TRBJ1-2; 8 bases are shared with TRBD1. CDR3 length: 14 residues. Trimming at V came to 7 bases and at J to 2 bases, leaving 9 bases not matched to a gene. Per the germline V gene, CDR1 is GTSNPN and CDR2 is SVGIG (reference sequence).

The chain couples TRBV7-2 to TRBJ2-5; no clear D. This CDR3 spans 13 amino acids. V was cut by 1 base and J by 5 bases, with 8 bases left in between. Looked up from germline, CDR1 is SGHTA and CDR2 is FQGNSA. The CDR3 nucleotides read TGTGCCAGCAGCTTAGACTATTACGAGACCCAGTACTTC. Translation: CASSLDYYETQYF.

This clone was counted once. The chain couples TRBV19 to TRBJ2-2; D unresolved. V was trimmed by 4 bases and J by 5 bases, leaving 11 bases between them. The germline V gene encodes CDR1 LNHDA and CDR2 SQIVND (reference sequence). The CDR3 runs 14 residues. The CDR3 DNA reads TGTGCCAGTAGTAAGCCCTCTAGTACCGGGGAGCTGTTTTTT. It translates to CASSKPSSTGELFF.

J is TRBJ2-7 and V is TRBV6-1; TRBD2 matches 8 bases. The germline V gene has CDR1 MNHNS and CDR2 SASEGT. The junction had 7 bases not matched to a gene; V was cut back by 4 bases and J by 2 bases. The CDR3 has 15 amino acids. CDR3 sequence reads: CASSAGRGDTYEQYF. Written as DNA, the CDR3 is TGTGCCAGCAGTGCGGGGCGGGGGGACACCTACGAGCAGTACTTC.

Only a few counts were recorded for this clone. CDR3 nucleotides: TGTGCCAGCAGCGACACAGGGGGCCAATTCTACAATGAGCAGTTCTTC. Encoded protein: CASSDTGGQFYNEQFF. The chain employs TRBV7-9 and TRBJ2-1, with 9 positions matching TRBD1. This CDR3 is built from 16 residues. Trimming at V came to 5 bases and at J to 3 bases, leaving 8 bases not matched to a gene. Germline V gene data show CDR1 as SEHNR and CDR2 as FQNEAQ (reference sequence).

The chain is built from TRBV7-9 and TRBJ2-5, with D perhaps matching TRBD1 (5 bases). This CDR3 region has 14 residues. Looked up from germline, CDR1 is SEHNR and CDR2 is FQNEAQ (reference sequence). V was trimmed by 2 bases and J by 1 base, leaving 8 bases between them. Here the CDR3 reads CASSLRQIQETQYF. In DNA, the CDR3 is TGTGCCAGCAGCTTACGACAGATCCAAGAGACCCAGTACTTC. Together with reference TRBV7-9 and TRBJ2-5, the CDR3 gives the full variable domain: DTGVSQNPRHKITKRGQNVTFRCDPISEHNRLYWYRQTLGQGPEFLTYFQNEAQLEKSRLLSDRFSAERPKGSFSTLEIQRTEQGDSAMYLCASSLRQIQETQYFGPGTRLLVL.

This sequence joins TRBV5-6 and TRBJ1-5, with TRBD1 matching 7 bases. Trimming took 2 bases from V and 1 from J; bases not matched to a gene: 9. Per germline, CDR1 SGHDT and CDR2 YYEEEE. This CDR3 contains 17 residues. CDR3 protein: CASSFTIGQASNQPQHF. The CDR3 bases are TGTGCCAGCAGCTTTACGATTGGACAGGCCAGCAATCAGCCCCAGCATTTT.

The chain is built from TRBV7-2 and TRBJ1-5, with 7 bases lining up with TRBD1. The CDR3 covers 16 residues. The V gene's germline CDR1 is SGHTA and CDR2 FQGNSA. V lost 5 bases and J lost 0; bases outside the gene matches: 7. The CDR3 here is CASSLWTGYSNQPQHF. CDR3 coding DNA: TGTGCCAGCAGCCTTTGGACAGGTTATAGCAATCAGCCCCAGCATTTT. Filled out from reference TRBV7-2 and TRBJ1-5, the complete variable domain reads GAGVSQSPSNKVTEKGKDVELRCDPISGHTALYWYRQSLGQGLEFLIYFQGNSAPDKSGLPSDRFSAERTGGSVSTLTIQRTQQEDSAVYLCASSLWTGYSNQPQHFGDGTRLSIL.